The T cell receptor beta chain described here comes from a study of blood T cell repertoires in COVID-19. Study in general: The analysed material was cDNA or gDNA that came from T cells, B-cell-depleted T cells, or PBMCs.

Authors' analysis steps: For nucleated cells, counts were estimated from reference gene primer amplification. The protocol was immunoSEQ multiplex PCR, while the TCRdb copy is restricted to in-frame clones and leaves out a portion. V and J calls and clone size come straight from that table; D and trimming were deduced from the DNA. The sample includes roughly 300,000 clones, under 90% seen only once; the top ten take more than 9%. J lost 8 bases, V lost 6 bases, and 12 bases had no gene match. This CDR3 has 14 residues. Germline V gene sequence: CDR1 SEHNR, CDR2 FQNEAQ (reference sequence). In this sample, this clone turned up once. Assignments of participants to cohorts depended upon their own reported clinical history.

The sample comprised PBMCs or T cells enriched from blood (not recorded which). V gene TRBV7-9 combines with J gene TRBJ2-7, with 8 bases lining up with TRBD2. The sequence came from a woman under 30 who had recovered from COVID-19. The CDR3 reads CASSAGLDAPQQYF. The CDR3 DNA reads TGTGCCAGCAGTGCGGGACTAGATGCTCCGCAGCAGTACTTC.